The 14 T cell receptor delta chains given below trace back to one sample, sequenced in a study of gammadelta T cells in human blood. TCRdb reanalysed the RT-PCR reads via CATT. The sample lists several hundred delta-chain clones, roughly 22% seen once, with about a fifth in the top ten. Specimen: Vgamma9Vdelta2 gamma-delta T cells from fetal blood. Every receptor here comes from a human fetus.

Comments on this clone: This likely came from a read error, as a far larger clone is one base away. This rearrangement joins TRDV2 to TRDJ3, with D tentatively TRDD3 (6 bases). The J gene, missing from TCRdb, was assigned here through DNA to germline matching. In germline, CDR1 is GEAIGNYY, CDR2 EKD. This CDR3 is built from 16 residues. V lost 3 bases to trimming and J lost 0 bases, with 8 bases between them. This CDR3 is CACDWGGSWDTRQMFF. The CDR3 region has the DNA TGTGCCTGTGACTGGGGGGGCTCCTGGGACACCCGACAGATGTTTTTC.

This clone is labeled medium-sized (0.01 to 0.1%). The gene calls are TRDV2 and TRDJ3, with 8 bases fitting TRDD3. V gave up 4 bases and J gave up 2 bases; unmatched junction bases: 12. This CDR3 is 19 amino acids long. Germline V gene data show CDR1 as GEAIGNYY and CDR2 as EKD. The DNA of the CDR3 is TGTGCCTGTGATCCCGTACTGGGGGTCGACACCTGGGACACCCGACAGATGTTTTTC. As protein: CACDPVLGVDTWDTRQMFF.

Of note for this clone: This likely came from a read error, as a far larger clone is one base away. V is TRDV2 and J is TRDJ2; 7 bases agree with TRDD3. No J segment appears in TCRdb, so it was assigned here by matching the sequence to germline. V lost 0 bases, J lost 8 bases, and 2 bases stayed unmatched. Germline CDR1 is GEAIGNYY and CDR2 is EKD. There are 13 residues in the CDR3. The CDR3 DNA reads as TGTGCCTGTGACACCGGGGGATCGGCACAACTCTTCTTT. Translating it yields CACDTGGSAQLFF.

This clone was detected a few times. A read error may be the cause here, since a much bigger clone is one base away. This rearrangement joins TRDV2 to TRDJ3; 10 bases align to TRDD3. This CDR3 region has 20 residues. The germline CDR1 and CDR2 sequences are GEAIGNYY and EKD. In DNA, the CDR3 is TGTGCCTGTGACACCTGGGGGGATACGGAGAGCTCCTGGGACGCCCGACAGATGTTTTTC. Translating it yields CACDTWGDTESSWDARQMFF.

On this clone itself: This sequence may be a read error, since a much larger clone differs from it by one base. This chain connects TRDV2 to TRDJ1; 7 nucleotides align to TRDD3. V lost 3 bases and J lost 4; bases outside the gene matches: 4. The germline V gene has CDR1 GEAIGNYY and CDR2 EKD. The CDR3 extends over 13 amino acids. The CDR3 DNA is TGTGCCTGTGACCCCTGGGGGGTCGATAAACTCATCTTT. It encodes CACDPWGVDKLIF.

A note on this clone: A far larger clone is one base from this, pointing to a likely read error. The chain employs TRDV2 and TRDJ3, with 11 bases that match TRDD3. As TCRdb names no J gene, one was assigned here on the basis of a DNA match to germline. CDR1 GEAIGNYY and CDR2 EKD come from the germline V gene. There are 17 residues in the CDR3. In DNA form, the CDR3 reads TGTTCCTGTGACGTACTGGGGGATACCTGGGACACCCGACAGATGTTTTTC. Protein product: CSCDVLGDTWDTRQMFF.

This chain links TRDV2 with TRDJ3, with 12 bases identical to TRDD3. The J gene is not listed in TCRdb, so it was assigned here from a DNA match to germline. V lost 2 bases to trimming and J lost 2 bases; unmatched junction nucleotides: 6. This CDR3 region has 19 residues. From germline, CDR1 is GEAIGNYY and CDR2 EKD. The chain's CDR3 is CACDILGDTSAWDTRQMFF. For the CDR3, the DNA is TGTGCCTGTGACATACTGGGGGATACATCGGCCTGGGACACCCGACAGATGTTTTTC.

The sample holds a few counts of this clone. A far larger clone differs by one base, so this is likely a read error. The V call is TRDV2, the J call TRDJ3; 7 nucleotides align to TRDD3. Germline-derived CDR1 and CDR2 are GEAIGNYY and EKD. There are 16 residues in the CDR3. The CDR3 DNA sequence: TGTGCCTGTGACTGGGGGAGCTCCTGGGACGCCCGACAGATGTTTTTC. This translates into CACDWGSSWDARQMFF.

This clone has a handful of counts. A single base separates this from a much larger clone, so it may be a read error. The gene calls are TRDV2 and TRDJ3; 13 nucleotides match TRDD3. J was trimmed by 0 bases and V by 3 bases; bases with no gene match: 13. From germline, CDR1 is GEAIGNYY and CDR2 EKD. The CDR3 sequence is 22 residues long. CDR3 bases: TGTGCCTGTGACCCCGTAGTACTGGGGGATACGAAAGGCTCCTGGGACACCCGACAGATGTTTTTC. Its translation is CACDPVVLGDTKGSWDTRQMFF.

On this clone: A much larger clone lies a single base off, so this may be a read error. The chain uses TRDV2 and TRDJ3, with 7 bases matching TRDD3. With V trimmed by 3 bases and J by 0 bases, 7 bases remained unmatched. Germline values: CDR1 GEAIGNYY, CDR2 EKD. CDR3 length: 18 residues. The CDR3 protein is CACDAWGLYSWDTRQMFF. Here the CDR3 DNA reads TGTGCCTGTGACGCCTGGGGGCTCTACTCCTGGGACACCCGACAGATGTTTTTC.

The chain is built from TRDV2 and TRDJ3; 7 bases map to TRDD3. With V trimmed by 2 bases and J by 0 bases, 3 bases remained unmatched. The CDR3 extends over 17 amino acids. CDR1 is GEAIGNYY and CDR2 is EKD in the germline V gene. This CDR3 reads CACDSTGDSWDTRQMFF. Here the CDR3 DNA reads TGTGCCTGTGACAGTACTGGGGACTCCTGGGACACCCGACAGATGTTTTTC.

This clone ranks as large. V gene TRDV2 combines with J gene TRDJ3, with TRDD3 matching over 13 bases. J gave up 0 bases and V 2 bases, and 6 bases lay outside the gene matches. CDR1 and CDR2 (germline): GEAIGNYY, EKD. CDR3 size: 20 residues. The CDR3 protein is CACDKVLGDTSSWDTRQMFF. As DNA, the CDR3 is TGTGCCTGTGACAAAGTACTGGGGGATACGAGCTCCTGGGACACCCGACAGATGTTTTTC.

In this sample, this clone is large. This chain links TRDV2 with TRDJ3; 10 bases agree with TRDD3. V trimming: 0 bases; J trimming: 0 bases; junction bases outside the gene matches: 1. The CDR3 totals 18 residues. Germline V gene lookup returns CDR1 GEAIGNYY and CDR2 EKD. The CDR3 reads CACDTAGGYSWDTRQMFF. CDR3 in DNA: TGTGCCTGTGACACCGCTGGGGGATACTCCTGGGACACCCGACAGATGTTTTTC.

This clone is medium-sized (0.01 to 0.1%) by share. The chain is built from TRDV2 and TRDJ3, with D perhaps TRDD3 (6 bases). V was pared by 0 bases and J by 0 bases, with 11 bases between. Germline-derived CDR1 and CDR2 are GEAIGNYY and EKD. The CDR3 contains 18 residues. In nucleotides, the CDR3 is TGTGCCTGTGACACCTGGGGGCTGAGCTCCTGGGACACCCGACAGATGTTTTTC. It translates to CACDTWGLSSWDTRQMFF.